The rows below give T cell receptor beta chains drawn from one sample of a study of technical replicates of blood from several donors. Sequencing was performed with immunoSEQ multiplex PCR; in TCRdb, only in-frame clones are kept and a portion is missing. The data hold approximately 60,000 clones, with about 86% observed a single time. Sequenced material: PBMCs. These receptor sequences come from a human donor in good health. Some clones in this sample may be carry-over from other donors' samples. The CDR3 runs from the conserved cysteine through the conserved F or W. A D gene is named only where the DNA matches it firmly. Only part of the rows carry a size: once, few, many, or a class if the clone is expanded.

>TRBV9|TRBJ1-3|NA|once
TGTGCCAGCAGCCGCGGAGGGAACTCTGGAAACACCATATATTTT
CASSRGGNSGNTIYF
>TRBV7-8|TRBJ1-2|NA|few
TGTGCCAGCAGCTCATTTAATCCTGGACTTTATGGCTACACCTTC
CASSSFNPGLYGYTF
>TRBV11-3|TRBJ2-1|NA|NA
TGTGCCAGCAGCTTAGCGCAGGGCACCTACAATGAGCAGTTCTTC
CASSLAQGTYNEQFF
>TRBV4-2|TRBJ1-6|TRBD1|NA
TGTGCCAGCAGCCAAACAGGGGGATACCTCGTGCCCTCGATGCTCCACTTT
CASSQTGGYLVPSMLHF
>TRBV4-3|TRBJ1-1|NA|once
TGCGCCAGCAGCCAAGATGCGTGGGGCCTGAACACTGAAGCTTTCTTT
CASSQDAWGLNTEAFF
>TRBV7-9|TRBJ2-7|NA|once
TGTGCCAGCAGCGCCCCACCGGGACTTCACTCCTACGAGCAGTACTTC
CASSAPPGLHSYEQYF
>TRBV19|TRBJ2-2|TRBD1|NA
TGTGCCAGTAGTATAGTACGACAGGGGAACACCGGGGAGCTGTTTTTT
CASSIVRQGNTGELFF
>TRBV23-1|TRBJ2-7|NA|once
TGCGCCAGCCGTGGTGAGGGTGGCCACGAGCAGTACTTC
CASRGEGGHEQYF
>TRBV7-8|TRBJ2-7|NA|NA
TGTGCCAGCAGCGAGGCAGGGTACGAGCAGTACTTC
CASSEAGYEQYF
>TRBV10-3|TRBJ2-7|NA|NA
TGTGCCATCAGTGAGGAAGGACGGCGGCGGGGCGAGCAGTACTTC
CAISEEGRRRGEQYF
>TRBV2|TRBJ2-1|NA|once
TGTGCCAGCAGTGAACTCTACAATGAGCAGTTCTTC
CASSELYNEQFF
>TRBV7-9|TRBJ2-7|NA|NA
TGTGCCAGCAGCCCCCCAGTTCTCACCTACGAGCAGTACTTC
CASSPPVLTYEQYF
>TRBV10-3|TRBJ1-5|TRBD1|NA
TGTGCCATCAGGACATCCGGGACAGGGGACGGTCAGCCCCAGCATTTT
CAIRTSGTGDGQPQHF
>TRBV6-5|TRBJ2-1|NA|NA
TGTGCCAGCGGCACTTCGACGGGCAATGAGCAGTTCTTC
CASGTSTGNEQFF
>TRBV5-4|TRBJ1-3|NA|NA
TGTGCCAGCAGCTTTGGGGAGTTTGGAAACACCATATATTTT
CASSFGEFGNTIYF
>TRBV5-4|TRBJ2-7|TRBD2|NA
TGTGCCAGCAGCTTGGGCGGGAGGGCGCAGGACGAGCAGTACTTC
CASSLGGRAQDEQYF
>TRBV19|TRBJ1-1|NA|NA
TGTGCCAGTTGTGGGGGCGTATTCGGAAGGGGAACTGAAGCTTTCTTT
CASCGGVFGRGTEAFF
>TRBV2|TRBJ2-5|TRBD1|NA
TGTGCCAGCAGCCGGGACAGGGGCGTGGAGACCCAGTACTTC
CASSRDRGVETQYF
>TRBV4-1|TRBJ1-1|TRBD1|NA
TGCGCCAGCAGCCTCCCTCGGACAGGGCGGAACACTGAAGCTTTCTTT
CASSLPRTGRNTEAFF
>TRBV4-1|TRBJ2-1|NA|once
TGCGCCAGCAGGCCTGGCGGGGCCACCTCGGTCTGGTCGTACAATGAGCAGTTCTTC
CASRPGGATSVWSYNEQFF
>TRBV9|TRBJ1-4|NA|NA
TGTGCCAGCAGCTCGGAGGGCCGCCCAGGTGAAAAACTGTTTTTT
CASSSEGRPGEKLFF
>TRBV4-2|TRBJ1-2|TRBD1|NA
TGTGCCAGCAGCCAGAGACAGGGAAAGAACGACGGCTACACCTTC
CASSQRQGKNDGYTF
>TRBV9|TRBJ2-7|NA|NA
TGTGCCAGCAGCGTATCCCAGATCTCCTACGAGCAGTACTTC
CASSVSQISYEQYF
>TRBV14|TRBJ1-1|TRBD1|NA
TGTGCCAGCAGCCCCGGACAGGGCTACATGAACACTGAAGCTTTCTTT
CASSPGQGYMNTEAFF
>TRBV11-2|TRBJ2-7|NA|NA
TGTGCCAGCAGCTTAGAAAGGACTACAAGCTTC
CASSLERTTSF
>TRBV30|TRBJ1-1|NA|NA
TGTGCCTGGGACCTTTTGGGGGGTAGTACTGAAGCTTTCTTT
CAWDLLGGSTEAFF
>TRBV5-5|TRBJ1-3|NA|NA
TGTGCCAGCAGCTTGTCGAGGCACCACATATATTTT
CASSLSRHHIYF
>TRBV6-5|TRBJ2-2|NA|NA
TGTGCCACTTCGGACAGTAACACCGGGGAGCTGTTTTTT
CATSDSNTGELFF
>TRBV13|TRBJ2-7|TRBD2|NA
TGTGCCAGCAGCTGGGGACTAGACGGCGAGCAGTACTTC
CASSWGLDGEQYF
>TRBV6-5|TRBJ2-1|NA|NA
TGTGCCAGCAGTATCCTTCTAGGTATTGAGCAGTTCTTC
CASSILLGIEQFF
>TRBV7-2|TRBJ2-2|NA|NA
TGTGCCAGCAGCTTAGAGTCCAGGGCCGGGGAGCTGTTTTTT
CASSLESRAGELFF
>TRBV5-4|TRBJ2-7|NA|NA
TGTGCCAGCAGTAACGGGGGGCTAACCTACGAGCAGTACTTC
CASSNGGLTYEQYF
>TRBV11-2|TRBJ2-7|TRBD1|NA
TGTGCCAGCAGCTCCGAGACAGGGGGACCCTACGAGCAGTACTTC
CASSSETGGPYEQYF
>TRBV5-1|TRBJ2-7|TRBD2|NA
TGCGCCAGCAGCGCCTCCGGACTAGCGGCCCCCTACGAGCAGTACTTC
CASSASGLAAPYEQYF
>TRBV30|TRBJ2-3|NA|NA
TGTGCCTGGAGTGGGGTAGCGGGACAGACAGATACGCAGTATTTT
CAWSGVAGQTDTQYF
>TRBV7-6|TRBJ2-5|NA|NA
TGTGCCAGCAGCTTAGGCGAGACAAACTCCCGGGAGACCCAGTACTTC
CASSLGETNSRETQYF
>TRBV27|TRBJ2-4|NA|NA
TGTGCCAGCAGTTTACCCAGACAGGAACTCAAAACCAAAAACATTCAGTACTTC
CASSLPRQELKTKNIQYF
>TRBV5-1|TRBJ2-3|TRBD1|NA
TGCGCCAGCAGCGCAGGGACAGGCCGTGTGGATACGCAGTATTTT
CASSAGTGRVDTQYF
>TRBV4-3|TRBJ1-1|NA|few
TGCGCCAGCAGCCAAATAGGGGGGGGCACTGAAGCTTTCTTT
CASSQIGGGTEAFF
>TRBV5-1|TRBJ2-2|TRBD2|NA
TGCGCCAGCAGCTTGGAGGGAGGGGAAACCGGGGAGCTGTTTTTT
CASSLEGGETGELFF
>TRBV7-8|TRBJ1-5|NA|NA
TGTGCCAGCAGCAGACGGGATAGCAATCAGCCCCAGCATTTT
CASSRRDSNQPQHF
>TRBV18|TRBJ2-5|TRBD1|NA
TGTGCCAGCTCGGACAGAAGACAGGGGACGGGAGAGACCCAGTACTTC
CASSDRRQGTGETQYF